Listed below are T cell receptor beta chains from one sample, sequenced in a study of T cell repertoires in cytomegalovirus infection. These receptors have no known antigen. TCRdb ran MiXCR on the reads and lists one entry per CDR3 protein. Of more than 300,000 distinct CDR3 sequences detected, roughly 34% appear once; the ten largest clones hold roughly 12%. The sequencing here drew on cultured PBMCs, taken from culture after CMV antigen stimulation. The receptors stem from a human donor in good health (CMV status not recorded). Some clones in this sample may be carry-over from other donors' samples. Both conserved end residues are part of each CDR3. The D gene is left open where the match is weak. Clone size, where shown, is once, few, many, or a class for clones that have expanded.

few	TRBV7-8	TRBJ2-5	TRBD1	CASSLEGGRAETQYF	TGTGCCAGCAGCTTAGAAGGGGGCCGGGCAGAGACCCAGTACTTC
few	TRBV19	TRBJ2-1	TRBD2	CASSISGSNEQFF	TGTGCCAGTAGCATTAGCGGGAGCAATGAGCAGTTCTTC
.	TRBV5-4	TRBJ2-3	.	CASSYSAADTQYF	TGTGCCAGCAGCTACTCAGCCGCAGATACGCAGTATTTT
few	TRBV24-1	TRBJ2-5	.	CATSDPRRYEGETQYF	TGTGCCACCAGTGATCCGCGCAGATACGAGGGAGAGACCCAGTACTTC
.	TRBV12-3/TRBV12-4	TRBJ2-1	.	CASSPSRRLSNEQFF	TGTGCCAGCAGTCCTAGCCGGAGACTGAGCAATGAGCAGTTCTTC
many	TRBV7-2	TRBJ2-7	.	CASSLPGEQYF	TGTGCCAGCAGCTTGCCTGGAGAGCAGTACTTC
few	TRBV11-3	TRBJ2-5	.	CASTHLGSSLQETQYF	TGTGCCAGCACCCACCTCGGGAGCTCCCTTCAAGAGACCCAGTACTTC
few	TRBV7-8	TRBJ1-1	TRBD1	CASSPRDSYTEAFF	TGTGCCAGCAGCCCACGGGACAGTTACACTGAAGCTTTCTTT
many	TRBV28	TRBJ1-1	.	CASRPIGGGDTEAFF	TGTGCCAGCAGACCGATAGGGGGGGGCGATACTGAAGCTTTCTTT
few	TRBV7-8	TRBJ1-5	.	CASSLAVGGQRNQPQHF	TGTGCCAGCAGCTTAGCGGTGGGGGGGCAGCGCAATCAGCCCCAGCATTTT
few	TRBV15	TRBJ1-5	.	CATSRVAGNQPQHF	TGTGCCACCAGCAGAGTGGCGGGGAACCAGCCCCAGCATTTT
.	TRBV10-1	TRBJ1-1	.	CASIQHRSTEAFF	TGCGCCAGCATACAACACCGGAGCACTGAAGCTTTCTTT
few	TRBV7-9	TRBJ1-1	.	CASSLVLMNTEAFF	TGTGCCAGCAGCTTAGTCCTAATGAACACTGAAGCTTTCTTT
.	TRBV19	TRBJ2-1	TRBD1	CASNTGGNEQFF	TGTGCCAGTAACACAGGGGGGAATGAGCAGTTCTTC
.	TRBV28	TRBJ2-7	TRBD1	CASSSPGAGGPYEQYF	TGTGCCAGCAGTTCGCCCGGGGCAGGGGGTCCCTACGAGCAGTACTTC
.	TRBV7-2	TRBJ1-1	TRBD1	CASSSLGTVNTEAFF	TGTGCCAGCAGCTCGCTAGGGACAGTCAACACTGAAGCTTTCTTT
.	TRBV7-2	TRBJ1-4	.	CASSPAGQGYEKLFF	TGTGCCAGCAGTCCCGCTGGGCAGGGGTATGAAAAACTGTTTTTT
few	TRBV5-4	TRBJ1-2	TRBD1	CASSMDRGNYGYTF	TGTGCCAGCAGCATGGACAGGGGGAACTATGGCTACACCTTC
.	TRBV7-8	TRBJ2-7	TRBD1	CASRWLDRVSYEQYF	TGTGCCAGCAGGTGGCTGGACAGGGTCTCCTACGAGCAGTACTTC
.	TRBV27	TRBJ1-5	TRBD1	CASRGTGAEWSIGNQPQHF	TGTGCCAGCAGGGGAACAGGGGCCGAGTGGAGTATCGGCAATCAGCCCCAGCATTTT
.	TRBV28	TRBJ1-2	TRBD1	CASSWGAGGGDYGYTF	TGTGCCAGCAGTTGGGGCGCAGGGGGCGGTGACTATGGCTACACCTTC
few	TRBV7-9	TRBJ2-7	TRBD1	CASSPGTVSSYEQYF	TGTGCCAGCAGCCCGGGGACAGTCAGCTCCTACGAGCAGTACTTC
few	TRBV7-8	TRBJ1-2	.	CASSRGSGTIYGYTF	TGTGCCAGCAGCCGGGGATCCGGGACAATCTATGGCTACACCTTC
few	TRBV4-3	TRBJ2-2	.	CASSQDIGGASGELFF	TGCGCCAGCAGCCAAGATATTGGGGGAGCTTCCGGGGAGCTGTTTTTT
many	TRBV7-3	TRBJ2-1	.	CASSLGGAGASANEQFF	TGTGCCAGCAGCTTAGGGGGGGCGGGAGCTTCGGCCAATGAGCAGTTCTTC
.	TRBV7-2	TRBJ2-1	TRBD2	CASGSSPGLAGNEQFF	TGTGCCAGCGGATCATCCCCGGGACTAGCGGGTAATGAGCAGTTCTTC
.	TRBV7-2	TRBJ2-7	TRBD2	CASSRRGGRGNEQYF	TGTGCCAGCAGCCGTAGAGGCGGGAGAGGCAACGAGCAGTACTTC
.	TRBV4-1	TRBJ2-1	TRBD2	CASSHSTSGIYNEQFF	TGCGCCAGCAGCCACTCAACGAGCGGGATCTACAATGAGCAGTTCTTC
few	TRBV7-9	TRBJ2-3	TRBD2	CASRHSGSADTQYF	TGTGCCAGCAGACATAGCGGGAGCGCAGATACGCAGTATTTT
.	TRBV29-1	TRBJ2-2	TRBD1	CSAEGRTGSFRDTGELFF	TGCAGCGCCGAGGGGCGGACAGGGAGTTTTCGGGACACCGGGGAGCTGTTTTTT
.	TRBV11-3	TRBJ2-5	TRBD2	CASSLGRFRLAGGETQYF	TGTGCCAGCAGCTTAGGGAGGTTCAGGCTAGCGGGCGGCGAGACCCAGTACTTC
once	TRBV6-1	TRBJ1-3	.	CASSEQDGDTIYF	TGTGCCAGCAGTGAACAGGACGGAGACACCATATATTTT
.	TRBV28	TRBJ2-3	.	CASSWGRAGEDTQYF	TGTGCCAGCAGTTGGGGCCGGGCAGGGGAAGATACGCAGTATTTT
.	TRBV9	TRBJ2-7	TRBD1	CASSNIGGQGHEQYF	TGTGCCAGCAGTAATATCGGGGGACAGGGCCACGAGCAGTACTTC
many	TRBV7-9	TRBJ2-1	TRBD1	CASSKRTGSSYNEQFF	TGTGCCAGCAGCAAACGGACAGGTAGCTCCTACAATGAGCAGTTCTTC
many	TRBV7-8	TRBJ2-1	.	CASSPSQIYNEQFF	TGTGCCAGCAGCCCCTCCCAGATCTACAATGAGCAGTTCTTC
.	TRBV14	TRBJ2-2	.	CASSQDLPGPGELFF	TGTGCCAGCAGCCAAGATCTGCCTGGCCCCGGGGAGCTGTTTTTT
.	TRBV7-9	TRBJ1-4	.	CASSLGSGPATNEKLFF	TGTGCCAGCAGCTTAGGTTCAGGCCCGGCAACTAATGAAAAACTGTTTTTT
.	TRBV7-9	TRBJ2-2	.	CASSLGVSGQNTGELFF	TGTGCCAGCAGCTTAGGGGTGTCAGGGCAGAACACCGGGGAGCTGTTTTTT
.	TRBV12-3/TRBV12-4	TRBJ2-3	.	CASSLIGDTQYF	TGTGCCAGCAGCCTAATAGGAGATACGCAGTATTTT
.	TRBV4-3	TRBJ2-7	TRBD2	CASSPGVTSGTTYEQYF	TGCGCCAGCAGCCCAGGGGTGACTAGCGGTACTACCTACGAGCAGTACTTC